This T cell receptor beta chain was obtained from a study of lymphopenia after photon versus proton radiotherapy. Measured with immunoSEQ multiplex PCR; TCRdb has only the in-frame clones, and not every one. The sample carries approximately 62,000 clones, about 81% recorded once. Findings and caveats of the study: In patients who died, overall survival fell as post-nadir TCR diversity dropped more. Better survival with proton therapy was suggested as possible, not demonstrated.

As concerns this clone: Its antigen is undetermined.

V gave up 4 bases and J gave up 5 bases; unmatched junction bases: 9. There are 16 residues in the CDR3. CDR1 and CDR2 (germline): SGHNT, YYREEE (reference sequence). This specimen was peripheral blood, taken from a patient treated with proton-based radiotherapy. This TCR was recovered from a man aged 55 to 70 with pancreatic cancer. The chain recombines TRBV5-4 with TRBJ2-3, with 11 nucleotides matching TRBD2. CDR3: CASSPTSGRSGDTQYF. CDR3 sequence (DNA): TGTGCCAGCAGCCCCACTAGCGGGAGATCAGGAGATACGCAGTATTTT.